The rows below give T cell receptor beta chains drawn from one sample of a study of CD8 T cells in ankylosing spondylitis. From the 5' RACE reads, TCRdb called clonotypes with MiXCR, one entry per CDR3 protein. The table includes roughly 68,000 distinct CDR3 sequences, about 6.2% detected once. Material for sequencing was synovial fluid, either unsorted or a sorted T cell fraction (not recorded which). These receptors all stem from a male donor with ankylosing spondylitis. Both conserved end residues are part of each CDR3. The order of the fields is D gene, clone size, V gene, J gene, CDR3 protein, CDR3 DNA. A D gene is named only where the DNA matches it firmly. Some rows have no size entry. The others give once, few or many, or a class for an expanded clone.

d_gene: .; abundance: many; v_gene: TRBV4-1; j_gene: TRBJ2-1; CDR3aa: CASSHPDTGNEQFF; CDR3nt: TGCGCCAGCAGCCATCCCGATACGGGCAATGAGCAGTTCTTC
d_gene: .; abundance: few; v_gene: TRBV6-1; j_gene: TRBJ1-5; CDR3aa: CASNLRGNQPQHF; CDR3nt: TGTGCCAGCAACCTGAGGGGCAATCAGCCCCAGCATTTT
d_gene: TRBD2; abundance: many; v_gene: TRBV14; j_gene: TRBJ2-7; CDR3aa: CASSQGTSGGYEQYF; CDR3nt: TGTGCCAGCAGCCAAGGGACTAGCGGGGGCTACGAGCAGTACTTC
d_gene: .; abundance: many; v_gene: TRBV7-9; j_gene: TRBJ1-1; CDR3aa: CASSLAASNTEAFF; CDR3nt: TGTGCCAGCAGCTTAGCGGCATCGAACACTGAAGCTTTCTTT
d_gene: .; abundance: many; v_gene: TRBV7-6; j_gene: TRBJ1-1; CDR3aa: CASSTAWDTEAFF; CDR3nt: TGTGCCAGCAGCACAGCTTGGGACACTGAAGCTTTCTTT
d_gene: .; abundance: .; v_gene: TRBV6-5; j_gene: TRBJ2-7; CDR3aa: CASSNTGYEQYF; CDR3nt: TGTGCCAGCAGTAACACCGGGTACGAGCAGTACTTC
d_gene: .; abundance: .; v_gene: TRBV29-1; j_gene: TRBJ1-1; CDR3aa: CSYGQGFMNTEAFF; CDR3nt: TGCAGCTATGGTCAGGGTTTCATGAACACTGAAGCTTTCTTT
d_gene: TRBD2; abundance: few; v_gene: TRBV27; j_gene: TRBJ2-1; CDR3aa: CASRKRTSGGVSPNEQFF; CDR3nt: TGTGCCAGCAGGAAAAGGACTAGCGGGGGGGTGTCGCCCAATGAGCAGTTCTTC
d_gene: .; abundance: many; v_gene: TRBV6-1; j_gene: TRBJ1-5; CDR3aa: CASIESYSNQPQHF; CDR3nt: TGTGCCAGCATCGAGAGTTATAGCAATCAGCCCCAGCATTTT
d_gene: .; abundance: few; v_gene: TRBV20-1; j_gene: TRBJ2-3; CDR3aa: CSVALGGTDTQYF; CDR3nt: TGCAGTGTCGCTCTAGGAGGAACAGATACGCAGTATTTT
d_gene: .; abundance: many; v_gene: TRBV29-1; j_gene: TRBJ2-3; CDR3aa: CSLWTMGYTQYF; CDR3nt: TGCAGCCTCTGGACCATGGGGTATACGCAGTATTTT
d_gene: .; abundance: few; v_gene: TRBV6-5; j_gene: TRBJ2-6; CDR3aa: CASSYWTASGANVLTF; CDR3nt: TGTGCCAGCAGTTACTGGACAGCTTCTGGGGCCAACGTCCTGACTTTC
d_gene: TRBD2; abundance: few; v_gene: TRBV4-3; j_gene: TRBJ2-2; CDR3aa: CASSQGPAGAPTGELFF; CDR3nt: TGCGCCAGCAGCCAAGGCCCGGCGGGAGCCCCCACCGGGGAGCTGTTTTTT
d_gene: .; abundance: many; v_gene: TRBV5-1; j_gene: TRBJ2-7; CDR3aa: CASSLVGYSYEQYF; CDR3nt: TGCGCCAGCAGCTTGGTTGGGTATTCCTACGAGCAGTACTTC
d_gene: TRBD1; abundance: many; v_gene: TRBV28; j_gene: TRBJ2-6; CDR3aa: CASSPWGRGYLSGANVLTF; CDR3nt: TGTGCCAGCAGTCCCTGGGGCAGGGGGTATCTCTCTGGGGCCAACGTCCTGACTTTC
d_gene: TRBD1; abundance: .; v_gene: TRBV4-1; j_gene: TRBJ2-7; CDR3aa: CASSQAVGRGREQYF; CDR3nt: TGCGCCAGCAGCCAAGCCGTAGGCAGGGGGCGGGAGCAGTACTTC
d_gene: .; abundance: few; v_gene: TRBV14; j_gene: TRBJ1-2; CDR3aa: CASSQGRGKGYTF; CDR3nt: TGTGCCAGCAGCCAGGGCAGGGGTAAAGGCTACACCTTC
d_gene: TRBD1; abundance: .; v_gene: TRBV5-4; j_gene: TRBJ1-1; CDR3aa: CASSLQGADTEAFF; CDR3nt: TGTGCCAGCAGCTTACAGGGGGCGGACACTGAAGCTTTCTTT
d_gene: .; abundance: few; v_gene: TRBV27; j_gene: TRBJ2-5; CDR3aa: CASSLSQAGKAQYF; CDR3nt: TGTGCCAGCAGTTTATCCCAGGCCGGTAAGGCCCAGTACTTC
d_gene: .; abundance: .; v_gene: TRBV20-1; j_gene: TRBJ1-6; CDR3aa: CSARDGSGAGLYNSPLHF; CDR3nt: TGCAGTGCTAGAGACGGGTCTGGTGCAGGGCTCTATAATTCACCCCTCCACTTT
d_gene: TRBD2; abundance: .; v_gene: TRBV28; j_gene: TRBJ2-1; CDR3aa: CASSFIAGGPDFYNEQFF; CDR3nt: TGTGCCAGCAGCTTCATAGCGGGAGGGCCGGATTTTTACAATGAGCAGTTCTTC
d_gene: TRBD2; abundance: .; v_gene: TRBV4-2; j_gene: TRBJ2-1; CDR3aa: CASSQVSSGGPVNEQFF; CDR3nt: TGTGCCAGCAGCCAAGTCTCTTCGGGAGGGCCGGTCAATGAGCAGTTCTTC
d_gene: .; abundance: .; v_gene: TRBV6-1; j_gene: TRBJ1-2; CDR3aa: CASSAGHYYGYTF; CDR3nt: TGTGCCAGCAGCGCGGGACACTACTATGGCTACACCTTC
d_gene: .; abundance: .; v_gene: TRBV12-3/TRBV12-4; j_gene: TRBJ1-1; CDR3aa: CASSFAGLDTEAFF; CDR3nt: TGTGCCAGCAGTTTCGCAGGGCTGGACACTGAAGCTTTCTTT
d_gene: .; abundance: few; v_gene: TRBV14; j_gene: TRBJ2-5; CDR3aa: CASSLAVQETQYF; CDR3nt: TGTGCCAGCAGCCTAGCGGTGCAAGAGACCCAGTACTTC
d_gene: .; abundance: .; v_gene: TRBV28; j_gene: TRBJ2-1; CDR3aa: CASTRLRGYAYNEQFF; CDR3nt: TGTGCCAGCACCCGCCTTCGGGGCTATGCCTACAATGAGCAGTTCTTC
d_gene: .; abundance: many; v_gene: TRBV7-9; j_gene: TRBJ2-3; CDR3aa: CASSLAQGGRIDTQYF; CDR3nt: TGTGCCAGCAGCTTAGCCCAGGGCGGGCGAATTGATACGCAGTATTTT
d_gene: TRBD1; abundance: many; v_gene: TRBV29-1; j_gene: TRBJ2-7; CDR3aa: CSVWDRSYEQYF; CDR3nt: TGCAGCGTATGGGACAGATCCTACGAGCAGTACTTC
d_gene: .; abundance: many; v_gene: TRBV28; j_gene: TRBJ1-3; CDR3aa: CATITTSGNTIYF; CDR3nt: TGTGCCACCATCACTACCTCTGGAAACACCATATATTTT
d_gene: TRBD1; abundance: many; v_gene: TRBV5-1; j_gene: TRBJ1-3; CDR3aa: CASSPSTGGSGNTIYF; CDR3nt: TGCGCCAGCAGCCCTTCGACAGGGGGCTCTGGAAACACCATATATTTT
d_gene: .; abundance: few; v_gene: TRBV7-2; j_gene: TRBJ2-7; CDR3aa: CASSRGGGGVGSYEQYF; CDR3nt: TGTGCCAGCAGCCGGGGAGGAGGGGGCGTAGGATCCTACGAGCAGTACTTC
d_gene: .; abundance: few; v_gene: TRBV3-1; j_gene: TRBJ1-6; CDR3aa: CASSHPTGRNSPLHF; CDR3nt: TGTGCCAGCAGCCATCCCACGGGCAGGAATTCACCCCTCCACTTT
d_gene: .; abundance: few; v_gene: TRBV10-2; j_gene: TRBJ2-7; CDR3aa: CASRRLSAYSYEQYF; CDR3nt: TGCGCCAGCCGGCGCCTTAGCGCCTACTCCTACGAGCAGTACTTC
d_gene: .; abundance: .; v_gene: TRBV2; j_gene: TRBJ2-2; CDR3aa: CASIRDLATGELFF; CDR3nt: TGTGCCAGCATCCGGGACCTAGCGACCGGGGAGCTGTTTTTT
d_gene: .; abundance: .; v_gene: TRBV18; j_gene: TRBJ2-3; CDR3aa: CASSPRTIRFLGSTDTQYF; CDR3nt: TGTGCCAGCTCACCAAGGACTATCCGTTTCTTGGGCAGCACAGATACGCAGTATTTT
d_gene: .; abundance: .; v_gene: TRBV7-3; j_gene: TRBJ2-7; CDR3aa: CASSEMVEQYF; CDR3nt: TGTGCCAGCAGCGAGATGGTCGAGCAGTACTTC
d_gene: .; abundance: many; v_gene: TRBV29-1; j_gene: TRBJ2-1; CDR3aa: CSVETWVRFF; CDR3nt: TGCAGCGTTGAAACCTGGGTTCGGTTCTTC
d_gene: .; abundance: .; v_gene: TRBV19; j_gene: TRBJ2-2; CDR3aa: CASSMGRFGSGELFF; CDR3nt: TGTGCCAGTAGTATGGGCAGGTTCGGCTCTGGGGAGCTGTTTTTT
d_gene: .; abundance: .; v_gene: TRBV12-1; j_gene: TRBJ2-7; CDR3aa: CASSQLGVAEQYF; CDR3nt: TGTGCCAGCAGCCAACTCGGGGTAGCGGAGCAGTACTTC
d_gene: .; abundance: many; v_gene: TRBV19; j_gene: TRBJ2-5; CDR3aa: CASSRRLGRETQYF; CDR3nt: TGTGCCAGTAGTAGGCGACTGGGTCGGGAGACCCAGTACTTC
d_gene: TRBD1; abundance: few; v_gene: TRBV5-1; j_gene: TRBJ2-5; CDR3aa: CASSFGQGFGETQYF; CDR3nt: TGCGCCAGCAGCTTCGGACAGGGTTTCGGTGAGACCCAGTACTTC
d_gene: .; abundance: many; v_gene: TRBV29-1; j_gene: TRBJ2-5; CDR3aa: CSVVGNLEGGETQYF; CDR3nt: TGCAGCGTTGTAGGCAATCTGGAGGGGGGTGAGACCCAGTACTTC
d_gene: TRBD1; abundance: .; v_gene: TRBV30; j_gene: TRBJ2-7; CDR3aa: CAWNRDRGDEQYF; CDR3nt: TGTGCCTGGAACCGGGACAGGGGCGACGAGCAGTACTTC
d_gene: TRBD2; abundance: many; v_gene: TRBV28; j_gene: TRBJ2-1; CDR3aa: CASTRLAISEQFF; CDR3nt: TGTGCCAGCACCCGACTAGCGATCAGTGAGCAGTTCTTC
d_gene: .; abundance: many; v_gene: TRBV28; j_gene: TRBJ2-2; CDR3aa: CAVPGLMNTGELFF; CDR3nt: TGTGCCGTGCCGGGACTCATGAACACCGGGGAGCTGTTTTTT
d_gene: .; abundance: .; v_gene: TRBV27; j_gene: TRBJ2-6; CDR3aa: CASSQFSGANVLTF; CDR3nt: TGTGCCAGCAGCCAATTCTCTGGGGCCAACGTCCTGACTTTC
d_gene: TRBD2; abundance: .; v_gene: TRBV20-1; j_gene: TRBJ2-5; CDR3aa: CSAITSLAGAGETQYF; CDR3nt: TGCAGTGCGATCACCTCACTAGCGGGAGCCGGAGAGACCCAGTACTTC